These T cell receptor beta chains were read from a single sample in a study of cytomegalovirus exposure and HLA in healthy donors. The method was immunoSEQ multiplex PCR; TCRdb's version includes in-frame clones alone and lacks a portion of them. This table has 75,000 to 95,000 clones, about two thirds appearing once. The sample taken for sequencing was PBMCs. The receptors here all came from a woman in her forties or fifties in good health and CMV-seropositive. Each CDR3 is given with its conserved first and last residue. D genes are given only for firm matches. Not all rows give a size; the values are once, few, many and, for expanded clones, a class.

v_gene	abundance	j_gene	d_gene	CDR3nt	CDR3aa
TRBV25-1	few	TRBJ2-2	NA	TGTGCCAGCAGTGAATCAGTGGGGCTAACCGGGGAGCTGTTTTTT	CASSESVGLTGELFF
TRBV18	NA	TRBJ2-1	TRBD1	TGTGCCAGCTCACCACTTTTACCCGGACAGGGGGCCGATGAGCAGTTCTTC	CASSPLLPGQGADEQFF
TRBV5-5	NA	TRBJ2-7	TRBD1	TGTGCCAGCAGCCTGTGGGACAGGGGATTATCTGGGGAGCAGTACTTC	CASSLWDRGLSGEQYF
TRBV6-1	NA	TRBJ1-4	NA	TGTGCCAGCAGTCTTCGGGTTAATGAAAAACTGTTTTTT	CASSLRVNEKLFF
TRBV30	NA	TRBJ1-1	NA	TGTGCCTGGAGTGGGGCCGCCGAAGCTTTCTTT	CAWSGAAEAFF
TRBV27	NA	TRBJ2-6	NA	TGTGCCAGCAGATTGCAGGGTGCTGGGGCCAACGTCCTGACTTTC	CASRLQGAGANVLTF
TRBV28	NA	TRBJ2-3	TRBD2	TGTGCCAGCAGGTCATCTGGGAGGGGCACAGATACGCAGTATTTT	CASRSSGRGTDTQYF
TRBV19	NA	TRBJ2-1	TRBD2	TGTGCCAGTAGTCGGTCGCGGGGGATGGGCTCCTACAATGAGCAGTTCTTC	CASSRSRGMGSYNEQFF
TRBV7-8	NA	TRBJ1-6	NA	TGTGCCAGCAGCTCTGGACTTATTCCCCATAATTCACCCCTCCACTTT	CASSSGLIPHNSPLHF
TRBV19	few	TRBJ2-3	TRBD2	TGTGCCAGTAGGACCTCCCTAGCGGGGGGGCCAGATACGCAGTATTTT	CASRTSLAGGPDTQYF
TRBV27	NA	TRBJ2-7	NA	TGTGCCAGCAGTTTACGTAGGGGGGAGGGAGAGCAGTACTTC	CASSLRRGEGEQYF
TRBV11-2	NA	TRBJ2-5	NA	TGTGCCAGCGGCGGACTAACACAAGAGACCCAGTACTTC	CASGGLTQETQYF
TRBV28	NA	TRBJ2-1	NA	TGTGCCAGCAGTCCCACACATAACAATGAGCAGTTCTTC	CASSPTHNNEQFF
TRBV6-5	NA	TRBJ2-1	TRBD1	TGTGCCAGCAGTTACCGGACAGGGCAGATCAATGAGCAGTTCTTC	CASSYRTGQINEQFF
TRBV9	once	TRBJ1-3	NA	TGTGCCAGCAGCGTACGGAGCTCTGGAAACACCATATATTTT	CASSVRSSGNTIYF
TRBV6-4	NA	TRBJ1-1	NA	TGTGCCACCAGGGAGGCACCTAACACTGAAGCTTTCTTT	CATREAPNTEAFF
TRBV29-1	few	TRBJ2-7	NA	TGCAGCGCCCTAGGGGACACCCGGAGCTCCTACGAGCAGTACTTC	CSALGDTRSSYEQYF
TRBV28	NA	TRBJ1-5	TRBD1	TGTGCCAGCAGCGGACAGGGGGCTTGGGGCAATCAGCCCCAGCATTTT	CASSGQGAWGNQPQHF
TRBV30	NA	TRBJ1-6	TRBD1	TGTGCCTGGAGTCCTCGGGACAGGGCCTCACCCCTCCACTTT	CAWSPRDRASPLHF
TRBV25-1	NA	TRBJ1-4	TRBD1	TGTGCCAGCAGAGGGACAGGGGGCGGTGAAAAACTGTTTTTT	CASRGTGGGEKLFF
TRBV7-6	few	TRBJ2-3	TRBD1	TGTGCCAGCAGCCGGGACAGGGAGAAAGATACGCAGTATTTT	CASSRDREKDTQYF
TRBV7-2	NA	TRBJ2-1	TRBD2	TGTGCCAGCAGCCCCGGACTAGCGGGGAATGAGCAGTTCTTC	CASSPGLAGNEQFF
TRBV6-5	NA	TRBJ1-1	TRBD1	TGTGCCAGCAATGCAGGGGGCTCTCACACTGAAGCTTTCTTT	CASNAGGSHTEAFF
TRBV6-6	NA	TRBJ1-2	TRBD1	TGTGCCAGCAGTACAGGGGGCACCTATGGCTACACCTTC	CASSTGGTYGYTF
TRBV19	NA	TRBJ2-1	NA	TGTGCCAGTAGTCCCCTAGGGACAGAGCAGTTCTTC	CASSPLGTEQFF
TRBV6-5	NA	TRBJ2-7	NA	TGTGCCAGCAGTTACGGGGCGGTCGGCTCCTACGAGCAGTACTTC	CASSYGAVGSYEQYF
TRBV2	NA	TRBJ1-1	NA	TGTGCCAGCAGTGAAATGAGGGCAGGCACTGAAGCTTTCTTT	CASSEMRAGTEAFF
TRBV5-8	once	TRBJ1-6	NA	TGTGCCAGCAGCCAAAGTCAGACAGCCTTGGGATCACCCCTCCACTTT	CASSQSQTALGSPLHF
TRBV2	few	TRBJ1-4	NA	TGTGCCACTGGGGCCAGGGACTCAGGTGAAAAACTGTTTTTT	CATGARDSGEKLFF
TRBV2	NA	TRBJ1-1	TRBD1	TGTGCCAGCAGTGAAGCGTACGGGACAGGGGGCATCTACACTGAAGCTTTCTTT	CASSEAYGTGGIYTEAFF
TRBV7-2	NA	TRBJ1-2	TRBD1	TGTGCCAGCAGCTTAGGAGGGGGCAACGGTGGCTACACCTTC	CASSLGGGNGGYTF
TRBV28	NA	TRBJ2-2	NA	TGTGCCAGCAGTTTCGCGGACACCCTCGCCGGGGAGCTGTTTTTT	CASSFADTLAGELFF
TRBV6-6	NA	TRBJ1-3	NA	TGTGCCAGCAGTTTCTCGGACACGGAGCACACCATATATTTT	CASSFSDTEHTIYF
TRBV28	few	TRBJ1-2	NA	TGTGCCAGCAGTTTAACACAGGAGCTCTATGGCTACACCTTC	CASSLTQELYGYTF
TRBV7-9	NA	TRBJ1-2	TRBD1	TGTGCCAGCAGCTCGCCCGGACAGGGGGCGGTCTATGGCTACACCTTC	CASSSPGQGAVYGYTF
TRBV18	NA	TRBJ2-7	TRBD1	TGTGCCAGCTCACCGACAGGGAGCTACGAGCAGTACTTC	CASSPTGSYEQYF
TRBV19	NA	TRBJ1-2	TRBD1	TGTGCCAGTATCTCCGGACAGGGATCTCGTGGCTACACCTTC	CASISGQGSRGYTF
TRBV2	once	TRBJ2-1	TRBD1	TGTGCCAGCAGTGTTGAACAGGGGTCCTACAATGAGCAGTTCTTC	CASSVEQGSYNEQFF
TRBV30	NA	TRBJ1-1	NA	TGTGCCTGGAGTACCAGGGCTAACACTGAAGCTTTCTTT	CAWSTRANTEAFF
TRBV28	few	TRBJ1-6	TRBD1	TGTGCCAGTACCCAGGGGGGACCCCTCCACTTT	CASTQGGPLHF
TRBV28	NA	TRBJ1-5	NA	TGTGCCACCTTAACCCCGCAGGGCAATCAGCCCCAGCATTTT	CATLTPQGNQPQHF
TRBV6-5	NA	TRBJ1-2	NA	TGTGCCAGCAGTGAGACAGTGGGCTATGGCTACACCTTC	CASSETVGYGYTF
TRBV10-2	NA	TRBJ1-3	TRBD1	TGCGCCAGCAGAGAGTCAGGGGGCCCCTCTGGAAACACCATATATTTT	CASRESGGPSGNTIYF
TRBV10-2	NA	TRBJ2-7	NA	TGCGCCACCGGGGAAAACTACGAGCAGTACTTC	CATGENYEQYF
TRBV2	NA	TRBJ2-3	TRBD1	TGTGCCAGCAGTGAAGGCACAGGGGAGCATTTGAGCACAGATACGCAGTATTTT	CASSEGTGEHLSTDTQYF
TRBV27	once	TRBJ2-2	TRBD2	TGTGCCAGCAGTGGACTAGCGTCCGGGGAGCTGTTTTTT	CASSGLASGELFF
TRBV4-3	few	TRBJ1-1	NA	TGCGCCAGCAGCCAAGGTCCCGGTCTGGCGGGCACTGAAGCTTTCTTT	CASSQGPGLAGTEAFF
TRBV18	NA	TRBJ1-1	NA	TGTGCCAGCTCAAACAGTGAGATCGGCACTGAAGCTTTCTTT	CASSNSEIGTEAFF
TRBV28	NA	TRBJ2-7	NA	TGTGCCAGCTCGTACCCCCTCCAGGGGAGAACCTACGAGCAGTACTTC	CASSYPLQGRTYEQYF
TRBV6-1	NA	TRBJ2-1	TRBD2	TGTGCCAGCAGTCGGGGGGGGAGCTCCTACAATGAGCAGTTCTTC	CASSRGGSSYNEQFF
TRBV5-4	NA	TRBJ1-2	TRBD1	TGTGCCAGCAGCCTCCCGGACAGGGTGGACTATGGCTACACCTTC	CASSLPDRVDYGYTF
TRBV7-9	NA	TRBJ2-1	TRBD1	TGTGCCAGCAGCCCGAACCGGGACAGGGGGAAGGAGCAGTTCTTC	CASSPNRDRGKEQFF
TRBV7-2	once	TRBJ2-1	TRBD2	TGTGCCAGCAGTTCTCGGGGGGGCAATGAGCAGTTCTTC	CASSSRGGNEQFF